Below are 7 T cell receptor beta chains sequenced from a single sample in a study of T-cell reconstitution after alpha-beta-depleted transplantation in children. As it was prepared, the TCRbeta library received unique molecular identifiers. TCRdb reanalysed the PCR reads using MiXCR and keeps one entry per CDR3 protein. The sample contains 400,000 to 500,000 distinct CDR3 sequences, about a tenth of which appear only once. Sequencing used PBMCs from the stem cell graft donor, obtained from the stem cell graft. All receptors come from a human donor who donated a stem cell graft to a child with acute myeloid leukemia.

The table lists this clonotype with a few counts. V gene TRBV5-1 combines with J gene TRBJ2-1, with a possible D match to TRBD1 (6 bases). This CDR3 contains 13 residues. V was cut by 4 bases and J by 7 bases, with 12 bases left in between. Germline V gives CDR1 SGHRS, CDR2 YFSETQ. CDR3 loop: CASSTGTTNEQFF. CDR3 nucleotides: TGCGCCAGCAGCACCGGGACAACTAATGAGCAGTTCTTC.

This clonotype was seen more than once but under ten times. This chain uses TRBV7-6 with TRBJ2-3; D gene unclear. V was trimmed by 2 bases and J by 5 bases, leaving 5 bases between them. Germline CDR1 SGHVS, CDR2 FNYEAQ. This CDR3 contains 12 residues. CDR3 nucleotide sequence: TGTGCCAGCAGCTTAAAAGGAGATACGCAGTATTTT. It yields the protein CASSLKGDTQYF.

This clonotype has a count of ten or more. The rearrangement joins TRBV5-1 to TRBJ2-3; perhaps TRBD1 as D (6 bases). The CDR3 is 16 amino acids. V dropped 4 bases and J dropped 0 bases, with 15 bases sitting between them. Germline V gene lookup returns CDR1 SGHRS and CDR2 YFSETQ. This CDR3 is CASSGDPRGSTDTQYF. Here the CDR3 DNA reads TGCGCCAGCAGCGGAGACCCCAGGGGTAGCACAGATACGCAGTATTTT.

The chain carries TRBV7-2 and TRBJ2-3; no clear D gene. Germline values: CDR1 SGHTA, CDR2 FQGNSA. The ends were cut back, 6 bases at V and 0 bases at J, with 13 bases in the middle. There are 15 residues in the CDR3. CDR3 DNA: TGTGCCAGCAGTCGACAACTCGGGAGCACAGATACGCAGTATTTT. It codes for CASSRQLGSTDTQYF.

V is TRBV29-1 and J is TRBJ2-7; 10 bases align to TRBD1. The CDR3 contains 14 residues. J lost 5 bases, V lost 4 bases, and 8 bases had no gene match. Germline CDR1 reads SQVTM; CDR2 reads ANQGSEA. The CDR3 region is CSVVLGTGDHEQYF. In DNA form, the CDR3 reads TGCAGCGTTGTACTCGGGACAGGGGACCACGAGCAGTACTTC.

Notes on this clonotype: The junction differs from germline at one of its ends, possibly a read error. The J gene is TRBJ2-1, the V gene TRBV3-1, with a weak D call TRBD2 (5 bases). The CDR3 is made up of 17 amino acids. Germline V gene lookup returns CDR1 LGHDT and CDR2 YNNKEL (reference sequence). CDR3 nucleotides: TGTGCCTGCAGCCAATACGCGGACGGGAAATACTACAATGAGCAGTTCTTC. Protein sequence: CACSQYADGKYYNEQFF.

The rearrangement links TRBV4-3 to TRBJ2-1, with D perhaps given as TRBD1 or TRBD2 (5 bases each). V lost 2 bases and J lost 1, with 21 bases in between. The CDR3 consists of 19 residues. In germline, CDR1 is LGHNA, CDR2 YSLEER. This CDR3 is CASSQRLLPGTGSYNEQFF. The CDR3 DNA is TGCGCCAGCAGCCAACGGCTCCTACCGGGGACGGGTTCCTACAATGAGCAGTTCTTC.